Sequencing of this TCR beta chain was carried out in a study of CD8 T cells in ankylosing spondylitis. This clonotype was recorded at least ten times. Its specificity is not known. Using its own MiXCR run on the 5' RACE reads, TCRdb lists one record per CDR3 protein. The profile shows around 230,000 distinct CDR3 sequences, 8% to 9.5% of them singletons. Notes on the study in general: There was a TCR beta motif, made of several highly homologous variants, that appeared characteristic of ankylosing spondylitis blood. Disease-linked clones were reportedly significantly enriched in matched ankylosing spondylitis synovial fluid.

V was clipped by 5 bases and J by 4 bases, with 21 bases between them. The CDR3 runs to 16 residues. From germline, CDR1 is SGHTA and CDR2 FQGNSA. Sequencing was performed on blood, either unsorted or a sorted T cell fraction (not recorded which). This TCR was sampled from a male donor with ankylosing spondylitis or in good health (not recorded which). V and J are TRBV7-2 and TRBJ2-7; D tentatively reads TRBD1 or TRBD2 (6 bases each). The CDR3 region is CASSTVGGTSLYEQYF. CDR3 DNA sequence: TGTGCCAGCAGCACCGTAGGCGGGACAAGTCTTTACGAGCAGTACTTC.